A selection of T cell receptor beta chains follows, all from one sample in a study of cytomegalovirus exposure and HLA in healthy donors. Only in-frame clones appear in the TCRdb table, and some are missing; sequencing was by immunoSEQ multiplex PCR. The data show tens of thousands of clones, with around 74% seen just once and around 6.5% held by the top ten. Sequenced: PBMCs. These receptors were collected from a woman aged 50 to 60 in good health and CMV-seropositive. The conserved cysteine and the conserved F or W are not part of the CDR3 here.

v_gene	CDR3aa
TRBV11-2	ASTTINEQF
TRBV6-5	ASSPGLAGVYEQY
TRBV11-3	ASSSEGIPSYEQY
TRBV30	AWTGRDWQETQY
TRBV20-1	SASSRNEQF
TRBV2	ASSALLAVTDTQY
TRBV15	ATSSPGQGSEQY
TRBV27	ASSLLRDSPSYEQY
TRBV4-2	ASSQGETSGRNQQY
TRBV15	ATLHTDKPYEQY
TRBV5-4	ASSRGQNTEAF
TRBV2	ASSAPGTGVGGYT
TRBV18	ASSPLPDPGRTEAF
TRBV19	ASGTGNLREQF
TRBV28	ASSLSTEAF
TRBV14	ASSQGPGGNADTQY
TRBV4-1	ASSQGGGPRVGSYNEQF
TRBV28	ASSLGVGGRYTDTQY
TRBV20-1	SVQGLGYT
TRBV7-2	ASSFFPDSPNEKLF
TRBV5-1	ASSLEPSGDYEQY
TRBV2	ASSEEVGTGVQPQH
TRBV6-5	ASSTRITGELF
TRBV4-1	ASSQAQGGNYQPQH
TRBV9	ASSLVGGGLASNEQF
TRBV6-1	ASRGQGHTEAF
TRBV7-8	ASGRPSTDTQY
TRBV6-6	ASNRQAPEKLF
TRBV19	ASSMSSGANVLT
TRBV7-8	ASSRRDLAQF
TRBV7-9	ATFTDTQY
TRBV29-1	SVVGTGGEVGHGYT
TRBV18	ASSLEGGGLILSAYT
TRBV28	ASSLSLGSLGSNQPQH
TRBV29-1	SVEGTESSYNEQF
TRBV4-1	ASSQIAGGTYEQY
TRBV29-1	SVRTGITEAF
TRBV7-9	ASSLILGAQETQY
TRBV6-6	ASSYGMTGSITEAF
TRBV6-1	ASLDPRTIQY
TRBV7-8	ASSITGAFNQPQH
TRBV7-9	ASISIAGGPHSGTQY
TRBV29-1	SVEKTGGNTEAF
TRBV18	ASSLGPGQHYEQY
TRBV6-5	ASSLRDSSNQPQH
TRBV7-8	ASSLKGVPYGYT
TRBV6-1	ASSTGTSGSYTQY
TRBV7-9	ASSFTGTSYEQY
TRBV7-6	ASSPGTFEAF
TRBV25-1	ASSDPQGADTQY
TRBV4-2	ASSQAAGGGDFPETQY
TRBV6-1	ASRLTGRGSPLH
TRBV6-6	ASSYRTGSYEQY
TRBV6-1	ASSLAETDTQY